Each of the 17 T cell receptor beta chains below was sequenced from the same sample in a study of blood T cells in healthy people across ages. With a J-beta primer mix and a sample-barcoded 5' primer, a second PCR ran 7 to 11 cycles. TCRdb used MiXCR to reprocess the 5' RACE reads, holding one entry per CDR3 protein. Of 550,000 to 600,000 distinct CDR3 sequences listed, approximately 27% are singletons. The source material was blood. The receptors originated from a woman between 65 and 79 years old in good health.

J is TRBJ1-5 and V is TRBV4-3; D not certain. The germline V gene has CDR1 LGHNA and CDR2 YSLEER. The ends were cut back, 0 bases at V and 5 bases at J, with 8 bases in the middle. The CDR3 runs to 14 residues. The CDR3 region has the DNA TGCGCCAGCAGCCAAGATGGAAGCTATCAGCCCCAGCATTTT. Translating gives CASSQDGSYQPQHF.

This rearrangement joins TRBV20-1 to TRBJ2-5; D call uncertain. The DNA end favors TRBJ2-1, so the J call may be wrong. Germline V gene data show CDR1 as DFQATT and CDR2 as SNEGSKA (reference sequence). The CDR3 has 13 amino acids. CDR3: CSASDTLNNEQFF. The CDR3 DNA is TGCAGTGCTAGCGACACTCTGAACAATGAGCAGTTCTTC.

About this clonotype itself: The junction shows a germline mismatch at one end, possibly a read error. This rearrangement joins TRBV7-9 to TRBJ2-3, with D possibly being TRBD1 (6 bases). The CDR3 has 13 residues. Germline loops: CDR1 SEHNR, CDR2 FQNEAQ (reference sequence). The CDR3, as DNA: TGTACCAGCAGCCACAAGCAGGGGGATACGCAGTATTTT. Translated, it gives CTSSHKQGDTQYF.

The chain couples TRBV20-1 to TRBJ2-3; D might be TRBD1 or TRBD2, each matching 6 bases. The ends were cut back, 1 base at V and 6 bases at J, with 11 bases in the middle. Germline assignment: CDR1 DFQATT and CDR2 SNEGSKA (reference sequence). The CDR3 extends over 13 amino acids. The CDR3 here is CSARVPGADTQYF. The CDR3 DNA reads TGCAGTGCTAGAGTTCCGGGGGCGGATACGCAGTATTTT.

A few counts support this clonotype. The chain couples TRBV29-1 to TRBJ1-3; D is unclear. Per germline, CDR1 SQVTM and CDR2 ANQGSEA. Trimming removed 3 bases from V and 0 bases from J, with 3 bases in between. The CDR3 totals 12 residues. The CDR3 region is CSVDTSGNTIYF. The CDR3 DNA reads TGCAGCGTTGACACCTCTGGAAACACCATATATTTT.

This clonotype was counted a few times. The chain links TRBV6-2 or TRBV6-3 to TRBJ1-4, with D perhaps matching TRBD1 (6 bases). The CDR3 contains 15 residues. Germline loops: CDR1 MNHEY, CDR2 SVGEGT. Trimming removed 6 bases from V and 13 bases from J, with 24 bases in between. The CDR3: CASSPSGARLEGLFF. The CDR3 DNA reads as TGTGCCAGCAGCCCCTCGGGGGCCCGACTGGAGGGACTGTTTTTT.

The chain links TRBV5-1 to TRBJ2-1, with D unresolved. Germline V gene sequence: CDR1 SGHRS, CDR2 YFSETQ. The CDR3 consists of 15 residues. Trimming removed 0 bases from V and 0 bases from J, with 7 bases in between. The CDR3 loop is CASSLVQDSYNEQFF. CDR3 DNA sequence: TGCGCCAGCAGCTTGGTCCAGGACTCCTACAATGAGCAGTTCTTC.

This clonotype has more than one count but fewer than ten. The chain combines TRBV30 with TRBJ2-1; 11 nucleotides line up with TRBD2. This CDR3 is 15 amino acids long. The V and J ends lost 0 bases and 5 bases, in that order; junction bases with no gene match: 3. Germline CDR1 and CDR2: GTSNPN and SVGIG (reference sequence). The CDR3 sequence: CAWSVGLAGHNEQFF. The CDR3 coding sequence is TGTGCCTGGAGTGTTGGACTAGCGGGCCACAATGAGCAGTTCTTC. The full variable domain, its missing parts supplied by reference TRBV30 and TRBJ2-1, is SQTIHQWPATLVQPVGSPLSLECTVEGTSNPNLYWYRQAAGRGLQLLFYSVGIGQISSEVPQNLSASRPQDRQFILSSKKLLLSDSGFYLCAWSVGLAGHNEQFFGPGTRLTVL.

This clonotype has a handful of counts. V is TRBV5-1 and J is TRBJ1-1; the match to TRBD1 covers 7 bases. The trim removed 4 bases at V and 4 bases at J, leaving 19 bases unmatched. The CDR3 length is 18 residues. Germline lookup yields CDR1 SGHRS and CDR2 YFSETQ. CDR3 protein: CASSREGQGGGFATEAFF. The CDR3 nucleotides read TGCGCCAGCAGCCGGGAAGGCCAGGGAGGGGGCTTTGCCACTGAAGCTTTCTTT.

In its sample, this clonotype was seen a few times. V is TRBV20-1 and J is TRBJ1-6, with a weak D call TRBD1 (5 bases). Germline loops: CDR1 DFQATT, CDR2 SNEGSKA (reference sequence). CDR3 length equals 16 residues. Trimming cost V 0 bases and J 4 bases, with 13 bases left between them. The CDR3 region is CSAREPGYPYNSPLHF. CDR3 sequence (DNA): TGCAGTGCTAGAGAACCAGGGTATCCGTATAATTCACCCCTCCACTTT.

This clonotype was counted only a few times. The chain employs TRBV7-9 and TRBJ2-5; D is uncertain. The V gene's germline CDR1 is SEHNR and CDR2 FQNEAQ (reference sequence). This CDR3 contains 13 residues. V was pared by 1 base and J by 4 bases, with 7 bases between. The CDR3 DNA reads TGTGCCAGCAGCTTAGACTACCTAGAGACCCAGTACTTC. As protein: CASSLDYLETQYF.

The CDR3: CASGRSGGILYNEQFF. DNA of the CDR3: TGTGCCAGCGGTCGAAGCGGGGGGATTCTCTACAATGAGCAGTTCTTC. The chain joins TRBV6-1 to TRBJ2-1, with 9 bases identical to TRBD2. Losses at the gene ends were 8 bases for V and 3 bases for J; bases not matched to a gene: 11. Per the germline V gene, CDR1 is MNHNS and CDR2 is SASEGT. The CDR3 runs 16 residues.

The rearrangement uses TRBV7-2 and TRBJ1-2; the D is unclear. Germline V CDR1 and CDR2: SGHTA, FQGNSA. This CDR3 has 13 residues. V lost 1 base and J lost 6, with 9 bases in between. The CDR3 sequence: CASSLGGFHGYTF. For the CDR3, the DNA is TGTGCCAGCAGCTTAGGGGGATTTCATGGCTACACCTTC. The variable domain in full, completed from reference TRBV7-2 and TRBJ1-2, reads GAGVSQSPSNKVTEKGKDVELRCDPISGHTALYWYRQSLGQGLEFLIYFQGNSAPDKSGLPSDRFSAERTGGSVSTLTIQRTQQEDSAVYLCASSLGGFHGYTFGSGTRLTVV.

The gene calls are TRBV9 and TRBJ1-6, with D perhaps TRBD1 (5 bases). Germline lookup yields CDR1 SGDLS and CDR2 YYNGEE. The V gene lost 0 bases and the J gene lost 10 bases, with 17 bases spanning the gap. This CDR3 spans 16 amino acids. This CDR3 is CASSVEHGGRRSPLHF. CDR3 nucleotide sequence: TGTGCCAGCAGCGTAGAGCATGGGGGGAGGCGATCACCCCTCCACTTT. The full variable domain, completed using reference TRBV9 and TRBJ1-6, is DSGVTQTPKHLITATGQRVTLRCSPRSGDLSVYWYQQSLDQGLQFLIQYYNGEERAKGNILERFSAQQFPDLHSELNLSSLELGDSALYFCASSVEHGGRRSPLHFGNGTRLTVT.

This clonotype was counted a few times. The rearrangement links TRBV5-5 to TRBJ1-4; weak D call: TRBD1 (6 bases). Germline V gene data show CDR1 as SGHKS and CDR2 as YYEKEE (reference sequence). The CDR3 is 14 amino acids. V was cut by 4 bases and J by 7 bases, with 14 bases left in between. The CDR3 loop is CASSIGGAGEKLFF. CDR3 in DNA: TGTGCCAGCAGCATAGGGGGAGCGGGTGAAAAACTGTTTTTT.

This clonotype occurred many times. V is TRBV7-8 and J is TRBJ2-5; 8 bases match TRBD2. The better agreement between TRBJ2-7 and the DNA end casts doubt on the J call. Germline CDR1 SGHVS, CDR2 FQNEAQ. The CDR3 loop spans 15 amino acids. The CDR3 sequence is CASSLGVAGTYEQYF. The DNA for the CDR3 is TGTGCCAGCAGCTTAGGAGTAGCGGGAACCTACGAGCAGTACTTC.

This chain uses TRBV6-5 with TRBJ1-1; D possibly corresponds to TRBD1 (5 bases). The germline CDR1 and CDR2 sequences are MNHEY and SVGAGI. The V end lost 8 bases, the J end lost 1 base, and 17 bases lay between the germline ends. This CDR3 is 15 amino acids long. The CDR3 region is CASAREGQGNTEAFF. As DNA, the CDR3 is TGTGCCAGCGCCCGTGAGGGGCAGGGGAACACTGAAGCTTTCTTT.